Below, 32 T cell receptor beta chains from the same sample are listed, as sequenced in a study of PD-L1 blockade in urothelial cancer. Documented time point: pretreatment peripheral blood. The protocol was immunoSEQ multiplex PCR, while the TCRdb copy is restricted to in-frame clones and leaves out a portion. This table holds almost 50,000 clones, around 80% found once. The source was PBMCs, collected around atezolizumab (anti-PD-L1) treatment. The receptor source for this set is a man between 65 and 80 years old with urothelial cancer.

This chain joins TRBV2 and TRBJ2-4; 8 positions match TRBD2. V shed 3 bases and J 8 bases; nucleotides not matched to a gene: 9. Germline CDR1 reads SNHLY; CDR2 reads FYNNEI. The CDR3 totals 15 residues. The CDR3 nucleotides read TGTGCCAGCAGTGAGCCCCGGGAGGGCCGGTACATTCAGTACTTC. This translates into CASSEPREGRYIQYF.

Worth noting for this clone: The junction departs from the called germline gene at one end, perhaps through a read error. This chain uses TRBV5-5 with TRBJ2-7; TRBD2 matches 8 bases. Germline values: CDR1 SGHKS, CDR2 YYEKEE (reference sequence). The CDR3 spans 14 residues. In DNA form, the CDR3 reads TGTGCCAGCAGCCAGACTAGCGTCTCCCACGAGCAGTACTTC. Protein: CASSQTSVSHEQYF.

This clone was recorded a few times. The V call is TRBV4-1, the J call TRBJ2-7; D not resolved. The ends were cut back, 3 bases at V and 3 bases at J, with 18 bases in the middle. Germline V lookup: CDR1 MGHRA, CDR2 YSYEKL. The CDR3 covers 16 residues. The CDR3 here is CASSHATDTGFYEQYF. Written as DNA, the CDR3 is TGCGCCAGCAGCCACGCCACCGATACTGGTTTCTACGAGCAGTACTTC.

J is TRBJ2-5 and V is TRBV9, with D unresolved. Trimming took off 0 bases at V and 4 bases at J, with 4 bases between the two ends. Germline values: CDR1 SGDLS, CDR2 YYNGEE. The CDR3 loop spans 12 amino acids. In nucleotides, the CDR3 is TGTGCCAGCAGCGTAGATCTAGAGACCCAGTACTTC. Encoded protein: CASSVDLETQYF.

The rearrangement joins TRBV20-1 to TRBJ2-1; D gene ambiguous. CDR3 size: 10 residues. CDR1 and CDR2 (germline): DFQATT, SNEGSKA (reference sequence). V shed 8 bases and J shed 6 bases, with 8 bases lying between them. CDR3 sequence reads: CSLLSNEQFF. Written as DNA, the CDR3 is TGCAGTCTCCTTAGCAATGAGCAGTTCTTC.

This chain links TRBV7-2 with TRBJ1-1, with a tentative D call TRBD1 (5 bases). Germline loops: CDR1 SGHTA, CDR2 FQGNSA. Trimming took off 1 base at V and 3 bases at J, with 18 bases between the two ends. The CDR3 runs 17 residues. CDR3 DNA sequence: TGTGCCAGCAGCTTAGTCCCGGGAGGAAGGGGAGACACTGAAGCTTTCTTT. This codes for CASSLVPGGRGDTEAFF.

The V call is TRBV7-9, the J call TRBJ1-1, with 7 bases fitting TRBD1. With 5 bases clipped from V and 5 bases from J, the junction kept 8 bases outside the gene matches. Germline assignment: CDR1 SEHNR and CDR2 FQNEAQ (reference sequence). The CDR3 contains 14 residues. This CDR3 reads CASSGRTGWTEAFF. In nucleotides, the CDR3 is TGTGCCAGCAGCGGCAGGACAGGATGGACTGAAGCTTTCTTT.

V usage is TRBV7-3 and J usage is TRBJ2-3, with TRBD2 matching over 10 bases. The germline V gene encodes CDR1 SGHTA and CDR2 FQGTGA. V lost 2 bases to trimming and J lost 2 bases; unmatched junction nucleotides: 7. The CDR3 runs to 17 residues. For the CDR3, the DNA is TGTGCCAGCAGCTTATGGCCAGCGGGAGGGTCCACAGATACGCAGTATTTT. Encoded protein: CASSLWPAGGSTDTQYF.

The chain links TRBV30 to TRBJ1-2, with D hard to call. Trimming removed 0 bases from V and 6 bases from J, with 20 bases in between. The CDR3 contains 16 residues. The V gene's germline CDR1 is GTSNPN and CDR2 SVGIG (reference sequence). The CDR3 DNA reads as TGTGCCTGGAGTGTAACCCCTTCGGGTTACATCGATGGCTACACCTTC. The encoded protein is CAWSVTPSGYIDGYTF.

The chain recombines TRBV4-3 with TRBJ1-2; 7 positions agree with TRBD1. This CDR3 has 18 amino acids. In germline, CDR1 is LGHNA, CDR2 YSLEER. Trimming at V came to 1 base and at J to 7 bases, leaving 18 bases not matched to a gene. As DNA, the CDR3 is TGCGCCAGCAGCCAAGCCACCGGGACAGCCGCCGGGGTTTCTGGCTACACCTTC. This sequence encodes CASSQATGTAAGVSGYTF.

V is TRBV9 and J is TRBJ2-7; tentative D call: TRBD2 (5 bases). This CDR3 is 14 amino acids long. With 2 bases removed from V and 0 bases from J, the gap between germline ends came to 9 bases. CDR1 is SGDLS and CDR2 is YYNGEE in the germline V gene. The CDR3 protein is CASSVSTSSYEQYF. CDR3 nucleotide sequence: TGTGCCAGCAGCGTGTCAACTAGCTCCTACGAGCAGTACTTC.

This clone was recorded only once. This chain connects TRBV27 to TRBJ2-3, with 12 nucleotides matching TRBD2. The V segment lost 5 bases and the J segment 2 bases; nucleotides outside the gene matches: 8. There are 17 residues in the CDR3. The germline gives CDR1 MNHEY, CDR2 SMNVEV (reference sequence). The DNA for the CDR3 is TGTGCCAGCAGTCTCGGGACTAGCGGGCCGTACACAGATACGCAGTATTTT. This sequence encodes CASSLGTSGPYTDTQYF.

The chain is built from TRBV15 and TRBJ1-2; 7 bases match TRBD1. The V segment lost 3 bases and the J segment 5 bases; nucleotides outside the gene matches: 6. This CDR3 spans 14 amino acids. Looked up from germline, CDR1 is LNHNV and CDR2 is YYDKDF (reference sequence). The CDR3 region is CATSSQTGTYGYTF. The CDR3 DNA reads as TGTGCCACCAGCAGCCAGACAGGGACGTATGGCTACACCTTC. The full variable domain, its missing parts supplied by reference TRBV15 and TRBJ1-2, is DAMVIQNPRYQVTQFGKPVTLSCSQTLNHNVMYWYQQKSSQAPKLLFHYYDKDFNNEADTPDNFQSRRPNTSFCFLDIRSPGLGDTAMYLCATSSQTGTYGYTFGSGTRLTVV.

This clone was seen a single time. The chain has TRBV4-3 and TRBJ2-3, with D tentatively TRBD1 (5 bases). Germline loops: CDR1 LGHNA, CDR2 YSLEER. CDR3 length equals 14 residues. Trimming left V 0 bases short and J 5 bases short, with 9 bases between. CDR3 residues: CASSQEYRRDTQYF. In nucleotides, the CDR3 is TGCGCCAGCAGCCAAGAATACAGGAGAGATACGCAGTATTTT.

The chain employs TRBV29-1 and TRBJ2-1; TRBD2 matches at 9 bases. Germline V gives CDR1 SQVTM, CDR2 ANQGSEA. The CDR3 consists of 13 residues. V gave up 6 bases and J gave up 9 bases; unmatched junction bases: 9. The CDR3, as DNA: TGCAGCGTAACCGGCGGGGGGGGCCTTGAGCAGTTCTTC. Translation: CSVTGGGGLEQFF.

The CDR3 region is CASSIQVTDTQYF. The CDR3 nucleotides read TGTGCCAGTAGTATTCAGGTCACGGATACGCAGTATTTT. This chain connects TRBV19 to TRBJ2-3; no clear D gene. Trimming shortened V by 3 bases and J by 6 bases, and 10 bases separated the two germline ends. The CDR3 spans 13 residues. The germline gives CDR1 LNHDA, CDR2 SQIVND (reference sequence). Using reference TRBV19 and TRBJ2-3 for the parts outside the CDR3, the full variable domain is DGGITQSPKYLFRKEGQNVTLSCEQNLNHDAMYWYRQDPGQGLRLIYYSQIVNDFQKGDIAEGYSVSREKKESFPLTVTSAQKNPTAFYLCASSIQVTDTQYFGPGTRLTVL.

The chain links TRBV29-1 to TRBJ2-2; the match to TRBD2 covers 11 bases. The germline CDR1 and CDR2 sequences are SQVTM and ANQGSEA. V lost 4 bases, J lost 8 bases, and 0 bases stayed unmatched. The CDR3 is made up of 12 amino acids. The CDR3 DNA reads TGCAGCGTTGCTAGCGGGAGGGGGGAGCTGTTTTTT. It translates to CSVASGRGELFF.

The V call is TRBV27, the J call TRBJ2-3; TRBD2 matches 13 bases. After removal of 5 bases from V and 6 bases from J, the junction contained 5 bases not matched to a gene. The CDR3 loop spans 15 amino acids. Germline assignment: CDR1 MNHEY and CDR2 SMNVEV (reference sequence). The CDR3 loop reads CASSAGTSGMDTQYF. CDR3 coding DNA: TGTGCCAGCAGTGCCGGGACTAGCGGGATGGATACGCAGTATTTT.

The chain combines TRBV5-1 with TRBJ2-1; TRBD2 aligns across 10 bases. From germline, CDR1 is SGHRS and CDR2 YFSETQ. The CDR3 is 16 amino acids. J lost 9 bases, V lost 0 bases, and 9 bases had no gene match. The CDR3 here is CASSLGDTSGKSEQFF. The DNA for the CDR3 is TGCGCCAGCAGCTTGGGGGATACTAGCGGGAAGAGTGAGCAGTTCTTC.

This rearrangement joins TRBV18 to TRBJ1-2, with a tentative D call TRBD1 (5 bases). From germline, CDR1 is KGHSH and CDR2 LQKENI. The CDR3 has 15 amino acids. V shed 3 bases and J shed 8 bases, with 19 bases lying between them. CDR3 loop: CASSPLTAPIEGYTF. CDR3 nucleotides: TGTGCCAGCTCACCTCTGACAGCGCCCATTGAGGGCTACACCTTC.

The chain is built from TRBV6-1 and TRBJ2-7, with TRBD2 as a possible D gene (7 bases). The CDR3 is 14 amino acids. Germline V gene lookup returns CDR1 MNHNS and CDR2 SASEGT. V was cut by 8 bases and J by 2 bases, with 16 bases left in between. CDR3 loop: CASGGASSTYEQYF. The CDR3 DNA reads as TGTGCCAGCGGGGGGGCCTCGTCCACCTACGAGCAGTACTTC.

The chain recombines TRBV5-1 with TRBJ2-7; D might be TRBD2 (6 bases). This CDR3 region has 15 residues. Germline CDR1 reads SGHRS; CDR2 reads YFSETQ. Trimming took off 4 bases at V and 3 bases at J, with 17 bases between the two ends. CDR3 amino acids: CASSREAVGIYEQYF. In DNA form, the CDR3 reads TGCGCCAGCAGCAGGGAGGCGGTGGGGATCTACGAGCAGTACTTC. Full variable domain (remainder filled in from reference TRBV5-1 and TRBJ2-7): KAGVTQTPRYLIKTRGQQVTLSCSPISGHRSVSWYQQTPGQGLQFLFEYFSETQRNKGNFPGRFSGRQFSNSRSEMNVSTLELGDSALYLCASSREAVGIYEQYFGPGTRLTVT.

This chain joins TRBV14 and TRBJ2-1; the D gene is possibly TRBD2 (6 bases). V dropped 4 bases and J dropped 8 bases, with 12 bases sitting between them. The germline V gene encodes CDR1 SGHDN and CDR2 FVKESK. This CDR3 spans 13 amino acids. The CDR3 DNA reads TGTGCCAGCAGCCCCCGGGGGTTAGATGAGCAGTTCTTC. It encodes CASSPRGLDEQFF. Full variable domain (remainder filled in from reference TRBV14 and TRBJ2-1): EAGVTQFPSHSVIEKGQTVTLRCDPISGHDNLYWYRRVMGKEIKFLLHFVKESKQDESGMPNNRFLAERTGGTYSTLKVQPAELEDSGVYFCASSPRGLDEQFFGPGTRLTVL.

This sequence joins TRBV18 and TRBJ2-3; 7 positions match TRBD1. The CDR3 covers 14 residues. Germline V gives CDR1 KGHSH, CDR2 LQKENI. V trimming: 4 bases; J trimming: 4 bases; junction bases outside the gene matches: 5. The chain's CDR3 is CASSLRQGSDTQYF. CDR3 in DNA: TGTGCCAGCTCACTGCGACAGGGTTCAGATACGCAGTATTTT.

On this clone: Because the CDR3 is missing its conserved closing phenylalanine or tryptophan, this is likely a read error. No DNA is shown, since the ends of the CDR3 on it are uncertain; the CDR3 is the one TCRdb lists. The chain is built from TRBV27 and TRBJ1-2. The length of the CDR3 is 8 amino acids, counting both ends. Germline V gives CDR1 MNHEY, CDR2 SMNVEV (reference sequence). CDR3 residues: CASSLLLL.

The chain employs TRBV4-3 and TRBJ1-2; D gene unclear. Trimming stripped 0 bases from V and 5 bases from J, with 16 bases between. Per the germline V gene, CDR1 is LGHNA and CDR2 is YSLEER. This CDR3 is built from 16 residues. This CDR3 is CASSQDRGGRRYGYTF. CDR3 sequence (DNA): TGCGCCAGCAGCCAAGACCGAGGAGGGAGGAGGTATGGCTACACCTTC.

This clone was counted between two and nine times. V is TRBV18 and J is TRBJ1-1; D is undetermined. The CDR3 is 11 amino acids. Germline CDR1 reads KGHSH; CDR2 reads LQKENI. Trimming pared 4 bases from V and 7 bases from J, leaving 7 bases between. In DNA form, the CDR3 reads TGTGCCAGCTCACTTCAGGATGAAGCTTTCTTT. Protein product: CASSLQDEAFF.

This chain joins TRBV28 and TRBJ2-7; 8 nucleotides agree with TRBD2. This CDR3 has 13 amino acids. Germline loops: CDR1 MDHEN, CDR2 SYDVKM. The chain's CDR3 is CAAGGGISYEQYF. The CDR3 nucleotides are TGTGCTGCGGGGGGAGGGATCTCCTACGAGCAGTACTTC.

The V and J genes are TRBV7-9 and TRBJ1-1, with a weak D call TRBD1 (5 bases). There are 14 residues in the CDR3. V was shortened by 5 bases and J by 1 base, with 11 bases between the two germline ends. The germline gives CDR1 SEHNR, CDR2 FQNEAQ (reference sequence). The CDR3 DNA follows: TGTGCCAGCAGCCTATTACAGGCGAACACTGAAGCTTTCTTT. Translated, it gives CASSLLQANTEAFF.

This chain joins TRBV30 and TRBJ2-7; TRBD1 agrees at 9 bases. The CDR3 totals 15 residues. The V and J ends lost 1 base and 2 bases, in that order; junction bases with no gene match: 6. From germline, CDR1 is GTSNPN and CDR2 SVGIG (reference sequence). CDR3 residues: CAWSGDRVLAYEQYF. DNA of the CDR3: TGTGCCTGGAGTGGGGACAGGGTACTAGCCTACGAGCAGTACTTC.

The chain has TRBV28 and TRBJ2-4; D gene unclear. V lost 7 bases and J lost 1, with 11 bases in between. Per the germline V gene, CDR1 is MDHEN and CDR2 is SYDVKM. This CDR3 is 14 amino acids long. CDR3 bases: TGTGCCAGCACTCAGGCTATTGCCAAAAACATTCAGTACTTC. Its translation is CASTQAIAKNIQYF.

The chain joins TRBV7-2 to TRBJ2-3; D possibly corresponds to TRBD2 (6 bases). Germline assignment: CDR1 SGHTA and CDR2 FQGNSA. There are 15 residues in the CDR3. With 7 bases removed from V and 3 bases from J, the gap between germline ends came to 17 bases. CDR3 region: CASTSPAGGTDTQYF. The CDR3 DNA reads as TGTGCCAGCACCTCCCCGGCTGGGGGGACAGATACGCAGTATTTT.